What follows are 19 T cell receptor beta chains derived from one specimen sequenced in a study of cytomegalovirus exposure and HLA in healthy donors. PCR employed 60 Vbeta and 13 Jbeta primers. The data were produced by immunoSEQ multiplex PCR, yet TCRdb's version contains in-frame clones alone and is incomplete. The sample contains about 150,000 clones, approximately 73% of which appear only once. The source material was PBMCs. Every receptor here comes from a man aged 25 to 40 in good health and CMV-seropositive.

This clone is a singleton in its sample. The chain joins TRBV6-4 to TRBJ1-5, with D possibly TRBD1 on 6 matching bases. Germline V gives CDR1 MRHNA, CDR2 SNTAGT. Trimming took 3 bases from V and 6 from J, leaving 15 bases between them. This CDR3 spans 15 amino acids. In DNA form, the CDR3 reads TGTGCCAGCAGTGAGCGGGCAGGGGCAAGTCAGCCCCAGCATTTT. It is translated as CASSERAGASQPQHF.

The chain uses TRBV5-5 and TRBJ2-5; D ambiguous. Germline V gene lookup returns CDR1 SGHKS and CDR2 YYEKEE (reference sequence). This CDR3 region has 13 residues. V was shortened by 0 bases and J by 2 bases, with 5 bases between the two germline ends. CDR3 sequence reads: CASSLVLQETQYF. The DNA for the CDR3 is TGTGCCAGCAGCTTGGTGTTACAAGAGACCCAGTACTTC.

The chain joins TRBV5-1 to TRBJ1-2; 9 bases map to TRBD1. J lost 4 bases, V lost 4 bases, and 5 bases had no gene match. The CDR3 consists of 14 residues. Germline lookup yields CDR1 SGHRS and CDR2 YFSETQ. The CDR3 reads CASSHGQGTYGYTF. The CDR3 DNA is TGCGCCAGCAGCCACGGACAGGGGACCTATGGCTACACCTTC. The variable domain in full, completed from reference TRBV5-1 and TRBJ1-2, reads KAGVTQTPRYLIKTRGQQVTLSCSPISGHRSVSWYQQTPGQGLQFLFEYFSETQRNKGNFPGRFSGRQFSNSRSEMNVSTLELGDSALYLCASSHGQGTYGYTFGSGTRLTVV.

In this sample, this clone turned up many times. This chain uses TRBV4-2 with TRBJ1-1; 7 bases are shared with TRBD1. Germline CDR1 is LGHNA and CDR2 is YNFKEQ. V gave up 0 bases and J gave up 2 bases; unmatched junction bases: 6. The CDR3 is made up of 16 amino acids. The DNA of the CDR3 is TGTGCCAGCAGCCAAGATCGGTACAGGGGTAACACTGAAGCTTTCTTT. Its translation is CASSQDRYRGNTEAFF.

This chain links TRBV9 with TRBJ2-1; possibly TRBD2 for D (7 bases). Germline V lookup: CDR1 SGDLS, CDR2 YYNGEE. This CDR3 comprises 16 residues. The V end was cut by 4 bases, the J end by 10 bases, with 24 bases between. As DNA, the CDR3 is TGTGCCAGCAGCCTAGGTAAAGGGGGGGCCCGTTGGGAGCAGTTCTTC. Encoded protein: CASSLGKGGARWEQFF. Based on the CDR3 plus reference TRBV9 and TRBJ2-1, the full variable domain is DSGVTQTPKHLITATGQRVTLRCSPRSGDLSVYWYQQSLDQGLQFLIQYYNGEERAKGNILERFSAQQFPDLHSELNLSSLELGDSALYFCASSLGKGGARWEQFFGPGTRLTVL.

This clone has just one count. The chain couples TRBV7-2 to TRBJ1-3; D call uncertain. The V gene's germline CDR1 is SGHTA and CDR2 FQGNSA. Trimming stripped 2 bases from V and 8 bases from J, with 10 bases between. The CDR3 covers 13 residues. The CDR3 DNA sequence: TGTGCCAGCAGCTTAATGCTGGTAGACACCATATATTTT. Translating gives CASSLMLVDTIYF. The entire variable domain, with the rest obtained from reference TRBV7-2 and TRBJ1-3, is as follows: GAGVSQSPSNKVTEKGKDVELRCDPISGHTALYWYRQSLGQGLEFLIYFQGNSAPDKSGLPSDRFSAERTGGSVSTLTIQRTQQEDSAVYLCASSLMLVDTIYFGEGSWLTVV.

In DNA form, the CDR3 reads TGTGCCTGGATCCGGGACACAACTTACGAGCAGTACTTC. This sequence encodes CAWIRDTTYEQYF. This chain connects TRBV30 to TRBJ2-7; maybe TRBD1 (6 bases). V gave up 4 bases and J gave up 4 bases, with 14 bases separating them. The V gene's germline CDR1 is GTSNPN and CDR2 SVGIG (reference sequence). This CDR3 region has 13 residues. The variable domain in full, completed from reference TRBV30 and TRBJ2-7, reads SQTIHQWPATLVQPVGSPLSLECTVEGTSNPNLYWYRQAAGRGLQLLFYSVGIGQISSEVPQNLSASRPQDRQFILSSKKLLLSDSGFYLCAWIRDTTYEQYFGPGTRLTVT.

The rearrangement joins TRBV29-1 to TRBJ2-7; 11 nucleotides match TRBD2. CDR1 and CDR2 (germline): SQVTM, ANQGSEA. The CDR3 covers 18 residues. With 4 bases clipped from V and 1 base from J, the junction kept 15 bases outside the gene matches. This chain's CDR3 is CSVAGAKETSGNSYEQYF. The CDR3 DNA reads as TGCAGCGTTGCGGGAGCTAAGGAGACTAGCGGGAATTCCTACGAGCAGTACTTC.

This chain links TRBV11-2 with TRBJ2-5; 11 nucleotides line up with TRBD2. Germline loops: CDR1 SGHAT, CDR2 FQNNGV. The V and J ends lost 5 bases and 3 bases, in that order; junction bases with no gene match: 8. The CDR3 consists of 16 residues. CDR3 amino acids: CASSLQELAGEETQYF. CDR3 DNA sequence: TGTGCCAGCAGCCTCCAGGAACTAGCGGGAGAAGAGACCCAGTACTTC.

This rearrangement joins TRBV6-5 to TRBJ1-1; tentative D call: TRBD1 (6 bases). Trimming removed 2 bases from V and 8 bases from J, with 9 bases in between. This CDR3 region has 12 residues. Germline values: CDR1 MNHEY, CDR2 SVGAGI. The CDR3 DNA reads TGTGCCAGCAGTTACGTTGGGACAGAAGCTTTCTTT. It yields the protein CASSYVGTEAFF.

V usage is TRBV15 and J usage is TRBJ2-1; the D gene is possibly TRBD2 (7 bases). The V gene's germline CDR1 is LNHNV and CDR2 YYDKDF (reference sequence). This CDR3 comprises 15 residues. V lost 6 bases to trimming and J lost 4 bases, with 16 bases between them. CDR3 in amino acids: CATRGGRGLYNEQFF. The CDR3 coding sequence is TGTGCCACCAGGGGGGGGCGAGGATTATACAATGAGCAGTTCTTC.

As to this clone: An end of the junction does not agree with germline; a read error may underlie this. The rearrangement links TRBV7-7 to TRBJ2-1; D gene ambiguous. The germline gives CDR1 SSHAT, CDR2 FNYEAQ (reference sequence). CDR3 size: 14 residues. The CDR3 region is CASSLSSSVNEQFF. CDR3 in DNA: TGTGCTAGCAGCTTAAGCTCGTCGGTCAATGAGCAGTTCTTC.

The V gene is TRBV5-1, the J gene TRBJ1-5, with D possibly being TRBD1 (5 bases). This CDR3 region has 14 residues. V lost 0 bases to trimming and J lost 1 base, with 5 bases between them. Germline V lookup: CDR1 SGHRS, CDR2 YFSETQ. CDR3 DNA: TGCGCCAGCAGCTTGGAGGGGAGCAATCAGCCCCAGCATTTT. It yields the protein CASSLEGSNQPQHF.

The chain joins TRBV19 to TRBJ2-2; the D is unclear. This CDR3 is built from 14 residues. V was shortened by 5 bases and J by 3 bases, with 10 bases between the two germline ends. CDR1 and CDR2 from the germline V gene are LNHDA and SQIVND (reference sequence). The DNA for the CDR3 is TGTGCCAGTAGTCGGTCTCGCCACACCGGGGAGCTGTTTTTT. This codes for CASSRSRHTGELFF.

The rearrangement links TRBV28 to TRBJ2-7, with D maybe TRBD1 (6 bases). The CDR3 loop spans 17 amino acids. Germline values: CDR1 MDHEN, CDR2 SYDVKM. V lost 0 bases, J lost 1 base, and 16 bases lay in between. This chain's CDR3 is CASSLWGTGRGSYEQYF. The CDR3 coding sequence is TGTGCCAGCAGTTTATGGGGAACAGGGAGAGGATCCTACGAGCAGTACTTC. Based on the CDR3 plus reference TRBV28 and TRBJ2-7, the full variable domain is DVKVTQSSRYLVKRTGEKVFLECVQDMDHENMFWYRQDPGLGLRLIYFSYDVKMKEKGDIPEGYSVSREKKERFSLILESASTNQTSMYLCASSLWGTGRGSYEQYFGPGTRLTVT.

This clone came up a few times. The rearrangement uses TRBV29-1 and TRBJ1-1; D call uncertain. Germline CDR1 SQVTM, CDR2 ANQGSEA. The CDR3 consists of 11 residues. Trimming removed 5 bases from V and 6 bases from J, with 10 bases in between. CDR3 DNA sequence: TGCAGCGTTACAAGAATCCCTGAAGCTTTCTTT. Protein product: CSVTRIPEAFF. Supplemented by reference TRBV29-1 and TRBJ1-1, the full variable domain reads SAVISQKPSRDICQRGTSLTIQCQVDSQVTMMFWYRQQPGQSLTLIATANQGSEATYESGFVIDKFPISRPNLTFSTLTVSNMSPEDSSIYLCSVTRIPEAFFGQGTRLTVV.

The chain has TRBV9 and TRBJ1-1; D is unclear. This CDR3 is 16 amino acids long. Trimming stripped 0 bases from V and 0 bases from J, with 12 bases between. The germline V gene has CDR1 SGDLS and CDR2 YYNGEE. Here the CDR3 reads CASSVGPGAMNTEAFF. CDR3 nucleotide sequence: TGTGCCAGCAGCGTAGGTCCAGGCGCGATGAACACTGAAGCTTTCTTT.

The rearrangement joins TRBV10-1 to TRBJ2-2; TRBD2 matches 12 bases. The J segment lost 7 bases and the V segment lost 5 bases, leaving 5 bases of the junction unmatched. The CDR3 is made up of 15 amino acids. From germline, CDR1 is WNHNN and CDR2 SYGVQD (reference sequence). The CDR3 reads CASSRTSGKVGELFF. The CDR3 DNA reads TGCGCCAGCAGTAGGACTAGCGGGAAGGTCGGGGAGCTGTTTTTT.

On this clone itself: At one boundary the junction diverges from the germline segment, which might be a read error. The CDR3 region is CASGLERGWETQYF. CDR3 coding DNA: TGTGCCAGCGGTTTAGAGAGAGGCTGGGAGACCCAGTACTTC. V is TRBV27 and J is TRBJ2-5; D is unclear. Germline values: CDR1 MNHEY, CDR2 SMNVEV (reference sequence). The CDR3 contains 14 residues.